This T cell receptor beta chain is drawn from a study of control samples from healthy donors and cancer patients. This clone appeared a single time. Profiled with immunoSEQ multiplex PCR; TCRdb holds only in-frame clones, not every one. The sample lists some 100,000 clones; about 90% were seen once. The sequence came from a man in his thirties or forties in good health. Sequencing was carried out using blood.

The CDR3: CASSSLQGDSHTEAFF. CDR3 bases: TGTGCCAGCAGCAGCCTTCAGGGTGACAGTCACACTGAAGCTTTCTTT. V gene TRBV21-1 combines with J gene TRBJ1-1; TRBD1 is taken as the D call from the table, unchecked against the DNA. TRBV21-1 corresponds to a pseudogene. This CDR3 region has 16 residues.